The entry below describes one T cell receptor (beta chain). The CDR3 length is 13 residues. The germline V and J ends were trimmed by 1 base and 10 bases, with 12 bases remaining between them. The germline gives CDR1 LGHDT, CDR2 YNNKEL (reference sequence). The record originates from a study of blood T cell repertoires in COVID-19. About the study: Acute-phase and convalescent COVID-19 samples originated in the United States, Italy and Spain. The analysed material was cDNA or gDNA that came from T cells, B-cell-depleted T cells, or PBMCs.

Clones were read by immunoSEQ multiplex PCR, and TCRdb kept only the in-frame ones, dropping some. Altogether roughly 26,000 clones are present, about 87% being singletons, with the ten largest covering 25%. The source of this sequence is a human donor with active COVID-19. The donor label of this sample is uncertain. This chain links TRBV3-1 (or the pseudogene TRBV3-2) with TRBJ2-3; D is undetermined. The source material was peripheral blood. The CDR3, as DNA: TGTGCCAGCAGCCAAGGTCTCATCCAGGCGCAGTATTTT. Its protein product is CASSQGLIQAQYF.